The 5 T cell receptor beta chains presented below share a single source sample, sequenced in a study of blood T cell repertoires in COVID-19. The protocol was immunoSEQ multiplex PCR, while the TCRdb copy is restricted to in-frame clones and leaves out a portion. The sample records about 280,000 clones, 85% to 90% being singletons. Sequences were obtained from PBMCs or T cells enriched from blood (not recorded which). Receptors originate from a woman in her fifties or sixties in a cohort exposed to, infected with or recovered from COVID-19 (not recorded which).

This clone appeared a single time. The chain employs TRBV29-1 and TRBJ2-3, with 9 bases fitting TRBD2. The trim removed 2 bases at V and 4 bases at J, leaving 1 base unmatched. This CDR3 spans 13 amino acids. From germline, CDR1 is SQVTM and CDR2 ANQGSEA. The CDR3 loop is CSVERGRADTQYF. CDR3 DNA sequence: TGCAGCGTTGAACGCGGGAGGGCAGATACGCAGTATTTT.

The genes are TRBV19 and TRBJ2-7; 11 bases line up with TRBD1. Trimming at V came to 0 bases and at J to 4 bases, leaving 5 bases not matched to a gene. This CDR3 spans 16 amino acids. Germline-derived CDR1 and CDR2 are LNHDA and SQIVND (reference sequence). The chain's CDR3 is CASSIEAGQGVYEQYF. CDR3 DNA sequence: TGTGCCAGTAGTATAGAGGCGGGACAGGGGGTGTACGAGCAGTACTTC. Full variable domain (rest looked up from reference TRBV19 and TRBJ2-7): DGGITQSPKYLFRKEGQNVTLSCEQNLNHDAMYWYRQDPGQGLRLIYYSQIVNDFQKGDIAEGYSVSREKKESFPLTVTSAQKNPTAFYLCASSIEAGQGVYEQYFGPGTRLTVT.

The gene calls are TRBV21-1 and TRBJ2-4; the table names TRBD2, a call not compared with the DNA. TRBV21-1 is deemed a pseudogene. This CDR3 is 16 amino acids long. CDR3 bases: TGTGCCAGCAGCTCCCAAGGCGGTCTAGCCAAAAACATTCAGTACTTC. Translated, it gives CASSSQGGLAKNIQYF.

The rearrangement joins TRBV19 to TRBJ1-5; D is perhaps TRBD1 (5 bases). V gave up 1 base and J gave up 10 bases, with 23 bases separating them. The germline V gene encodes CDR1 LNHDA and CDR2 SQIVND (reference sequence). The CDR3 loop spans 17 amino acids. CDR3 amino acids: CASSIGSGGAWADPQHF. The CDR3 DNA reads TGTGCCAGTAGTATAGGTTCGGGTGGGGCCTGGGCAGATCCCCAGCATTTT.

CDR3 in DNA: TGTGCCAGCAGCTCGTTCTGGAACACCGGGGAGCTGTTTTTT. Residues: CASSSFWNTGELFF. This chain uses TRBV7-9 with TRBJ2-2; D gene ambiguous. The V end lost 4 bases, the J end lost 1 base, and 7 bases lay between the germline ends. CDR1 and CDR2 from the germline V gene are SEHNR and FQNEAQ (reference sequence). The CDR3 runs to 14 residues.